This record looks at one TCR beta chain sequence and its context. This entry comes from a study of T-cell reconstitution after alpha-beta-depleted transplantation in children. Using unique molecular identifiers, the investigators prepared the TCRbeta library. TCRdb recomputed calls from the PCR reads with MiXCR, one row per CDR3 protein. The sample consists of some 500,000 distinct CDR3 sequences, 18% of them appearing once. Germline V gene sequence: CDR1 GTSNPN, CDR2 SVGIG (reference sequence). The CDR3 spans 13 residues. Trimming pared 4 bases from V and 5 bases from J, leaving 12 bases between. The sequencing here drew on PBMCs from the stem cell graft donor, taken from the stem cell graft. This TCR derives from a human donor who donated a stem cell graft to a child with acute lymphoblastic leukemia. This chain joins TRBV30 and TRBJ2-1, with D possibly matching TRBD1 (5 bases). In DNA form, the CDR3 reads TGTGCCTGGAATGAAGGGGTGGACAATGAGCAGTTCTTC. Translation: CAWNEGVDNEQFF.